This entry features one T cell receptor beta chain sequence. Additional DNA sequences in this sample encode the identical CDR3. Clones were sequenced by immunoSEQ multiplex PCR, and TCRdb holds only the in-frame ones, with some missing. The data hold about 86,000 clones, with roughly four fifths observed a single time. V was shortened by 1 base and J by 4 bases, with 6 bases between the two germline ends. Germline V CDR1 and CDR2: LGHDT, YNNKEL (reference sequence). The CDR3 consists of 13 residues. The data stem from a study of blood T cell repertoires in COVID-19. In the study overall: T cells, B-cell-depleted T cells, or PBMCs provided the cDNA or gDNA that served as material.

The sample was peripheral blood. The V gene is TRBV3-1 (or the pseudogene TRBV3-2), the J gene TRBJ2-3; D remains ambiguous. This clonotype was obtained from a woman older than 75 with acute or convalescent COVID-19. CDR3 loop: CASSQGEADTQYF. CDR3 coding DNA: TGTGCCAGCAGCCAAGGAGAGGCAGATACGCAGTATTTT.